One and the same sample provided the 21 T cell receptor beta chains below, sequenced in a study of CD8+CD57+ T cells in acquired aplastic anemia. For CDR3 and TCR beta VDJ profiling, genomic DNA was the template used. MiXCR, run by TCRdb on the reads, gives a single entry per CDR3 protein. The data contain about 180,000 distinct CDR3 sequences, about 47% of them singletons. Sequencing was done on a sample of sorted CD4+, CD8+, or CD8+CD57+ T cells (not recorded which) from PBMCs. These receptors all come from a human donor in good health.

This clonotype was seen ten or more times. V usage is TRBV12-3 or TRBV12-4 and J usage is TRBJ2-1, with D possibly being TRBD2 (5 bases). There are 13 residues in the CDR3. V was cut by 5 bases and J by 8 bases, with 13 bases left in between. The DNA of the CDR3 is TGTGCCAGCAGTGAGGCCGGGATCTATGAGCAGTTCTTC. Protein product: CASSEAGIYEQFF.

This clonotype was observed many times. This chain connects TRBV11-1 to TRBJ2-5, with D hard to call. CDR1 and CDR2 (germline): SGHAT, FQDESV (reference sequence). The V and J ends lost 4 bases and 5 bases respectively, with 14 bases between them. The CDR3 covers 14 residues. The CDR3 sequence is CASSSRRMGETQYF. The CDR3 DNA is TGTGCCAGCAGCTCGAGACGTATGGGGGAGACCCAGTACTTC.

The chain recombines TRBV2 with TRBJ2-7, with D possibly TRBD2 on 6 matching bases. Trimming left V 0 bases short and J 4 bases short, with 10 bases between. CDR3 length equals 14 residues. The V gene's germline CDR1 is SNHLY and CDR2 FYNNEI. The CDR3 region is CASSEAGGGYEQYF. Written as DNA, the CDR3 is TGTGCCAGCAGTGAAGCGGGAGGAGGATACGAGCAGTACTTC.

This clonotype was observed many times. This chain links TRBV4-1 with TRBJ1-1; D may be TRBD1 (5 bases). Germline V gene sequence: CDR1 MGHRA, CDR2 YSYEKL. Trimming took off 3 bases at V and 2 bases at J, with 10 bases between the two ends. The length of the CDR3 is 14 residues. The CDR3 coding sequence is TGCGCCAGCAGCCACCCGGGGCTTAACACTGAAGCTTTCTTT. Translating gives CASSHPGLNTEAFF.

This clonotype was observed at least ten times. The CDR3 bases are TGCGCCAGCAGCCAAGCCCGAAGAGAGACCCAGTACTTC. Its protein product is CASSQARRETQYF. V gene TRBV4-1 combines with J gene TRBJ2-5; D uncertain. Trimming took off 1 base at V and 4 bases at J, with 7 bases between the two ends. The CDR3 is 13 residues long. Germline V gives CDR1 MGHRA, CDR2 YSYEKL.

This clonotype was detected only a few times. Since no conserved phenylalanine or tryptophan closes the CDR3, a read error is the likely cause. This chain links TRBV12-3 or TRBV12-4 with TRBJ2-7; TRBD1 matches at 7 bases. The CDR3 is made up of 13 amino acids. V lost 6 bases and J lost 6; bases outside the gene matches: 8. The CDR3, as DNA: TGTGCCAGCAGCGACAGGGTTCTGGGCGAGCAGTACTCC. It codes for CASSDRVLGEQYS.

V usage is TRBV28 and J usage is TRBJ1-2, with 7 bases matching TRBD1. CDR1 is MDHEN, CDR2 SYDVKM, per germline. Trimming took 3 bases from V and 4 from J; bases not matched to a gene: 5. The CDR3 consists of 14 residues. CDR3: CASSFGTGAYGYTF. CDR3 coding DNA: TGTGCCAGCAGTTTCGGAACAGGGGCCTATGGCTACACCTTC.

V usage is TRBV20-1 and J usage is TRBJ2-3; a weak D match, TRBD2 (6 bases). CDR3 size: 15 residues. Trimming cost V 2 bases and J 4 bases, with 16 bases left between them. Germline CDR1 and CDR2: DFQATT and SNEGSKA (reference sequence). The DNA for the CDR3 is TGCAGTGCTAGACCACTAGCTATTGACGCAGATACGCAGTATTTT. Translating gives CSARPLAIDADTQYF.

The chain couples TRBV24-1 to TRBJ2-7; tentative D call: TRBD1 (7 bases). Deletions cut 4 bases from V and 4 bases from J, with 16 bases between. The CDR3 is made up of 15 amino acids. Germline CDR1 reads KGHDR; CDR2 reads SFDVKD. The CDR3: CATSDRRGAFYEQYF. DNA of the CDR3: TGTGCCACCAGTGACCGCAGGGGGGCGTTTTACGAGCAGTACTTC.

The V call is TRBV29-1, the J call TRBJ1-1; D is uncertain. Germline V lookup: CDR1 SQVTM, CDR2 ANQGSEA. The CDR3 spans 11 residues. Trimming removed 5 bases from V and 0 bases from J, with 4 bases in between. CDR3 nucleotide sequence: TGCAGCGTTTTGCTGAACACTGAAGCTTTCTTT. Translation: CSVLLNTEAFF.

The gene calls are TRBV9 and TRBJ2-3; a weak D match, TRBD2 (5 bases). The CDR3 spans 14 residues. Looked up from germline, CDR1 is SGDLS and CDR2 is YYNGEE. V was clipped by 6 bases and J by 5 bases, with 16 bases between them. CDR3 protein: CASTLGLVKDTQYF. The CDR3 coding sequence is TGTGCCAGCACTTTAGGACTTGTCAAAGATACGCAGTATTTT.

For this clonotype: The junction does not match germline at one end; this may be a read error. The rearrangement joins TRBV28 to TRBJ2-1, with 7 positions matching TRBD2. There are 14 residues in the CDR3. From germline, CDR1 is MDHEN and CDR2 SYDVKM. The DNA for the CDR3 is TGTGCCAGCAATCCGGGAGGCAGACAGACCCAGTGGGTCTTC. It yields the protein CASNPGGRQTQWVF.

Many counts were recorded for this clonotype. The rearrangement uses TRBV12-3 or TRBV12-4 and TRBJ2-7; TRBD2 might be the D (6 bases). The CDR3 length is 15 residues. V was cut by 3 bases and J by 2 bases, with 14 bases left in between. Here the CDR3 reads CASSLGPGEAYEQYF. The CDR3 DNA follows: TGTGCCAGCAGTTTGGGTCCGGGGGAAGCCTACGAGCAGTACTTC.

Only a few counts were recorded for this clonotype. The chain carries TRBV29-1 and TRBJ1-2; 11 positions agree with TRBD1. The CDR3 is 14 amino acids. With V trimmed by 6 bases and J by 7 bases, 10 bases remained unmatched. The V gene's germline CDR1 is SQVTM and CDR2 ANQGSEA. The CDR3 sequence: CSVETGQGGGGYTF. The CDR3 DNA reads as TGCAGCGTGGAAACGGGACAGGGGGGTGGTGGCTACACCTTC.

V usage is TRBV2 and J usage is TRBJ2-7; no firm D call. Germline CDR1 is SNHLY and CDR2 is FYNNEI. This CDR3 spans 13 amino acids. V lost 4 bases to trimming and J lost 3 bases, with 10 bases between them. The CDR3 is CASSAASFYEQYF. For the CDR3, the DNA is TGTGCCAGCAGTGCCGCCAGCTTCTACGAGCAGTACTTC.

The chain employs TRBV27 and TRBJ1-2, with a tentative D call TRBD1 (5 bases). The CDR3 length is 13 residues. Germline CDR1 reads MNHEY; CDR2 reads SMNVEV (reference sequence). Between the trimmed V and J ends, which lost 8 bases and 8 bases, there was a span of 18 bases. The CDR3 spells CASALGGTRGYTF. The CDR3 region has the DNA TGTGCCAGCGCCCTTGGGGGGACTCGGGGCTACACCTTC.

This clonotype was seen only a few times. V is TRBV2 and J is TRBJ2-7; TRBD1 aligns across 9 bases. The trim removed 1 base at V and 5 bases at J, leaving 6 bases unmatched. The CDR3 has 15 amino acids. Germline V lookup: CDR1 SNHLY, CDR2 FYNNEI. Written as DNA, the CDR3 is TGTGCCAGCAGTGAAGTTTGGGACAGGGACAACGAGCAGTACTTC. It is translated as CASSEVWDRDNEQYF.

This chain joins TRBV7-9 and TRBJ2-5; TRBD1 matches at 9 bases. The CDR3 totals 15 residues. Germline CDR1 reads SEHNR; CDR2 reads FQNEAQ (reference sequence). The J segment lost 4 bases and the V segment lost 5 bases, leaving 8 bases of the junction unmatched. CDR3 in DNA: TGTGCCAGCAGCGGTACCGGGACAGGGACAGAGACCCAGTACTTC. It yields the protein CASSGTGTGTETQYF.

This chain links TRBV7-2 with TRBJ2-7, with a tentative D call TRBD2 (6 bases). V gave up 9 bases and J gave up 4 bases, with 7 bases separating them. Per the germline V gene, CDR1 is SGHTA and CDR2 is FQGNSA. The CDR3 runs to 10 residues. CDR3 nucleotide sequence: TGTGCCAGGGGGGGTTACGAGCAGTACTTC. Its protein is CARGGYEQYF.

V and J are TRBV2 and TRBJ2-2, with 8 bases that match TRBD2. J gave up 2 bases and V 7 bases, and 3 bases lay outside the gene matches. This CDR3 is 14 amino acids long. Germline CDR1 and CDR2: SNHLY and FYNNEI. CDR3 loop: CASIAGTNTGELFF. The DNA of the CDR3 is TGTGCCAGCATAGCGGGGACCAACACCGGGGAGCTGTTTTTT.

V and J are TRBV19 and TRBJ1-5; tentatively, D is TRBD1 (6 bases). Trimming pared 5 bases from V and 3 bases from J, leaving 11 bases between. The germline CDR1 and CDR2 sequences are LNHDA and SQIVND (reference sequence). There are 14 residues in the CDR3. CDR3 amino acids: CASSANRVNQPQHF. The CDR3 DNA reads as TGTGCCAGTAGTGCCAACAGGGTCAATCAGCCCCAGCATTTT.